This TCR beta chain was retrieved from a study of PD-L1 blockade in urothelial cancer. Study at large: When patients started atezolizumab in the mid-2010s, it was given at 1,200 mg intravenously every 3 weeks.

V was shortened by 1 base and J by 4 bases, with 12 bases between the two germline ends. Germline-derived CDR1 and CDR2 are SGHRS and YFSETQ. CDR3 length equals 14 residues. Using immunoSEQ multiplex PCR, the repertoire was profiled, and TCRdb retains in-frame clones only, with some absent. Among 25,000 to 40,000 clones, more than 65% were seen once, and the ten largest hold 30%. Material: PBMCs, obtained around atezolizumab (anti-PD-L1) treatment. The chain joins TRBV5-1 to TRBJ2-7; a weak D match, TRBD2 (7 bases). The clonotype was recovered from a man aged 55 to 70 with urothelial cancer. This CDR3 is CASSLRGAGYEQYF. As DNA, the CDR3 is TGCGCCAGCAGCTTGCGGGGGGCTGGGTACGAGCAGTACTTC.